This record looks at one T cell receptor (beta chain) sequence and its context. The antigen is undetermined. Per germline, CDR1 GTSNPN and CDR2 SVGIG (reference sequence). Trimming removed 5 bases at V and 7 bases at J, with 17 bases between. The CDR3 totals 14 residues. All of the isolated RNA was reverse transcribed, so expressed TCRB transcripts were sequenced. Around 3.57 million reads was the average for naive, central memory and regulatory T cell samples. Libraries were prepared by immunoSEQ multiplex PCR; TCRdb keeps only in-frame clonotypes and omits some of them. The profile shows around 250,000 clones, 55% to 70% of them singletons. These data belong to a study of beta chain features in type 1 diabetes. Findings and caveats of the study: Any role of HLA type in TCRB rearrangement remained unresolved here. Naive, central memory and Treg TCRB repertoires seemed to resemble each other more closely in patients than they did in healthy donors.

The chain combines TRBV30 with TRBJ1-4; D might be TRBD1 (6 bases). The sequencing sample was made of naive CD4+ T cells from blood. The source is a young man in good health. In DNA form, the CDR3 reads TGTGCCTGGTCCAGGACAGCCAAAGGTGAAAAACTGTTTTTT. Protein: CAWSRTAKGEKLFF.